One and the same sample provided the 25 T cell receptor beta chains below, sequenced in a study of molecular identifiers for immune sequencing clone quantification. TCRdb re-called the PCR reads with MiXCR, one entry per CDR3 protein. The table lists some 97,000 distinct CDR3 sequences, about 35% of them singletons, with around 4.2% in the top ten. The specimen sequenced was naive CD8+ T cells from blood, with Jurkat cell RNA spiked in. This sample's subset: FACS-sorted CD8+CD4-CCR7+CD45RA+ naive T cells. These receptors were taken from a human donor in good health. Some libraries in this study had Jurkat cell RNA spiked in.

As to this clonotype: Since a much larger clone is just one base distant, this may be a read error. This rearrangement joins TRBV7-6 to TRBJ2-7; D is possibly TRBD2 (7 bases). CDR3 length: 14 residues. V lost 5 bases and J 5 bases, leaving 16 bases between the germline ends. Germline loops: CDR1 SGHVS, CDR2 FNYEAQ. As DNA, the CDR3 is TGTGCCAGCAGCCTGCGGGGGCAGGGCCACGAGCAGTACTTC. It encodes CASSLRGQGHEQYF. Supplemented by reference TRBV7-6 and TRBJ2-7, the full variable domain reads GAGVSQSPRYKVTKRGQDVALRCDPISGHVSLYWYRQALGQGPEFLTYFNYEAQQDKSGLPNDRFSAERPEGSISTLTIQRTEQRDSAMYRCASSLRGQGHEQYFGPGTRLTVT.

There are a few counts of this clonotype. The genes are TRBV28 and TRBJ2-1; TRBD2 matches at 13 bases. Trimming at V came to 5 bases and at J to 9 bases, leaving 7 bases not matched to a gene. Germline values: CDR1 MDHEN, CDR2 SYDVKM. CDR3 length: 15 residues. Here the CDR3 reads CASSLTSGRALEQFF. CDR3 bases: TGTGCCAGCAGTCTAACTAGCGGGAGGGCCCTTGAGCAGTTCTTC.

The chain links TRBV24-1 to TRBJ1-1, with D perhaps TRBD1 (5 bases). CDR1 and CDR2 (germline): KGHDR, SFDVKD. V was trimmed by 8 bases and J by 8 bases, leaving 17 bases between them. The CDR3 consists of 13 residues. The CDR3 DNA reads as TGTGCCACCACTGAGGGGAACGGAGGGGAAGCTTTCTTT. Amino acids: CATTEGNGGEAFF.

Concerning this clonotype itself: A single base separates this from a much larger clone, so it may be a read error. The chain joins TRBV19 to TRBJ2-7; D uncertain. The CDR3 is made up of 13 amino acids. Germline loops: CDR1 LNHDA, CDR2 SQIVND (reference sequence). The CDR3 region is CASSRTPAYGQYF. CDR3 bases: TGTGCCAGTAGCCGTACGCCAGCCTACGGGCAGTACTTC.

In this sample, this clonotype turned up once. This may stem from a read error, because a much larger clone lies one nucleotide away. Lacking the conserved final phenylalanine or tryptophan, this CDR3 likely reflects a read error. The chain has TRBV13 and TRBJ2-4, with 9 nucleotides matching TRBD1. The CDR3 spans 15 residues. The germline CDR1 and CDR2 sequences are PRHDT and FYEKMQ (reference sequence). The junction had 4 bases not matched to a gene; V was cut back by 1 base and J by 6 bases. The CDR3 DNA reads TGTGCCAGCAGCTTAGAGGGACAGGGAGGAAACATTCAGTACATC. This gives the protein CASSLEGQGGNIQYI.

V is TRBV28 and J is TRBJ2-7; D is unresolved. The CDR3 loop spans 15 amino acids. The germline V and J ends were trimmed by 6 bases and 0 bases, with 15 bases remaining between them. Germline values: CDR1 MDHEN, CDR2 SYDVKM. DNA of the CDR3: TGTGCCAGCAGCTCCATACTCCGGGTCTCCTACGAGCAGTACTTC. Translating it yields CASSSILRVSYEQYF.

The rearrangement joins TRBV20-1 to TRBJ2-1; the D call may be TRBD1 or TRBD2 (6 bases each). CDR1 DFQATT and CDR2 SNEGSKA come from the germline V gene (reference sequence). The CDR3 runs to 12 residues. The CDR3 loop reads CSGVGGTNEQFF. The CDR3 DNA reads TGCAGCGGGGTGGGGGGCACCAATGAGCAGTTCTTC.

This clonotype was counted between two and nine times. This CDR3 is CASSVRVNEQFF. The CDR3 DNA follows: TGTGCCAGCAGCGTCAGGGTCAATGAGCAGTTCTTC. The chain has TRBV7-6 and TRBJ2-1; D is possibly TRBD1 (5 bases). Germline V lookup: CDR1 SGHVS, CDR2 FNYEAQ. The length of the CDR3 is 12 residues. Between the trimmed V and J ends, which lost 5 bases and 6 bases, there was a span of 8 bases.

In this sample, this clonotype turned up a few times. The CDR3 loop reads CASSLTGGGTETQYF. In DNA, the CDR3 is TGTGCCAGCAGCCTCACGGGCGGGGGGACGGAGACCCAGTACTTC. V and J are TRBV9 and TRBJ2-5; TRBD2 aligns across 8 bases. This CDR3 contains 15 residues. V lost 4 bases to trimming and J lost 5 bases; unmatched junction nucleotides: 10. CDR1 is SGDLS, CDR2 YYNGEE, per germline.

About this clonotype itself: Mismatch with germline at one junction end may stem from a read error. The CDR3 DNA reads as TGCAGTACTAGAGTAGCGGGAGGGCTCTCCTACGAGCAGTACTTC. Amino acid sequence: CSTRVAGGLSYEQYF. This rearrangement joins TRBV20-1 to TRBJ2-7; 11 nucleotides agree with TRBD2. This CDR3 has 15 amino acids. Germline CDR1 DFQATT, CDR2 SNEGSKA (reference sequence).

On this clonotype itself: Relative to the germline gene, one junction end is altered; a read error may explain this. CDR3 loop: CASSGYGQGGSGTNGLTF. The CDR3 bases are TGTGCCAGCAGCGGATACGGACAGGGTGGTTCTGGGACCAACGGCCTGACTTTC. The genes are TRBV9 and TRBJ2-6, with 8 bases lining up with TRBD1. The length of the CDR3 is 18 residues. Germline CDR1 is SGDLS and CDR2 is YYNGEE.

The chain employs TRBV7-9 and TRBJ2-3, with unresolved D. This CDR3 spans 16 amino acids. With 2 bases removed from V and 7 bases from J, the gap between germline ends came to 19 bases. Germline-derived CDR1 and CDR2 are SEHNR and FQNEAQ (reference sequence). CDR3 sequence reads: CASSLSEPNMRNTQYF. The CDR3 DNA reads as TGTGCCAGCAGCTTATCCGAGCCAAACATGAGGAATACGCAGTATTTT.

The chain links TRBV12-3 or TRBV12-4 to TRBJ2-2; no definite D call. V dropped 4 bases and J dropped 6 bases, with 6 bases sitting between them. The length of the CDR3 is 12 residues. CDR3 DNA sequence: TGTGCCAGCAGTTCCAGTTCCGGGGAGCTGTTTTTT. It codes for CASSSSSGELFF.

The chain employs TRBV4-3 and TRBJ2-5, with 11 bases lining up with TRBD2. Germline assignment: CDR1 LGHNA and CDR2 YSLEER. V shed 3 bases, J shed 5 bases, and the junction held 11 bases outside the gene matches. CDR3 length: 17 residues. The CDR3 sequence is CASSHEKLAGVGETQYF. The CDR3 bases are TGCGCCAGCAGCCATGAAAAACTAGCGGGAGTCGGGGAGACCCAGTACTTC.

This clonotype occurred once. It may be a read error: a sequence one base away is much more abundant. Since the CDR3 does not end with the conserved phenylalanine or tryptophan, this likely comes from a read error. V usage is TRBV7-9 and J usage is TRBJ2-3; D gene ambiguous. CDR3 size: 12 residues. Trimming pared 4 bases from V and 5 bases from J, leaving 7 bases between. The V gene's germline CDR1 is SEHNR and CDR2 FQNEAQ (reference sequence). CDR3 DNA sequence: TGTGCCAGCAGCTACACAAGAGATACGCAGTATTCT. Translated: CASSYTRDTQYS.

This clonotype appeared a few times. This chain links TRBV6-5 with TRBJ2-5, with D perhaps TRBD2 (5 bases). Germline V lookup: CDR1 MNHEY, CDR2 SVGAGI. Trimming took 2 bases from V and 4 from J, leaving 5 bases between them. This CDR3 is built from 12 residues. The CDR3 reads CASSYEGETQYF. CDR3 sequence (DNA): TGTGCCAGCAGTTACGAGGGAGAGACCCAGTACTTC.

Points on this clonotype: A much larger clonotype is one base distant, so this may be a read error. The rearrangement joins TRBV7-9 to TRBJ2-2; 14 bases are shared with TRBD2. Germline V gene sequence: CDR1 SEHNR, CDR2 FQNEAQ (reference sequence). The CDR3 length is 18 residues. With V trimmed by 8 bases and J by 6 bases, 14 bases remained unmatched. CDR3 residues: CASGIGTSGSWGAGELFF. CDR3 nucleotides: TGTGCCAGCGGGATCGGGACTAGCGGGAGTTGGGGCGCCGGGGAGCTGTTTTTT. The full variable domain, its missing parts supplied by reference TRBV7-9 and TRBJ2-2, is DTGVSQNPRHKITKRGQNVTFRCDPISEHNRLYWYRQTLGQGPEFLTYFQNEAQLEKSRLLSDRFSAERPKGSFSTLEIQRTEQGDSAMYLCASGIGTSGSWGAGELFFGEGSRLTVL.

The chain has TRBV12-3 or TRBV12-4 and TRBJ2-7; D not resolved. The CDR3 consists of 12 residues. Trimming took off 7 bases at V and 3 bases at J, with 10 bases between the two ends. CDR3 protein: CASTAHNYEQYF. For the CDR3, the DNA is TGTGCCAGCACCGCCCACAACTACGAGCAGTACTTC.

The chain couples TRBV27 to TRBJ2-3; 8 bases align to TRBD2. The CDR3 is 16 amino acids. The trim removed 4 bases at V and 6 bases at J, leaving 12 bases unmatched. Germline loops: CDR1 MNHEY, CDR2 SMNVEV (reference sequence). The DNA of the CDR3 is TGTGCCAGCAGTTACACTCCTTTTGGCGGGAGGGATACGCAGTATTTT. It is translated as CASSYTPFGGRDTQYF.

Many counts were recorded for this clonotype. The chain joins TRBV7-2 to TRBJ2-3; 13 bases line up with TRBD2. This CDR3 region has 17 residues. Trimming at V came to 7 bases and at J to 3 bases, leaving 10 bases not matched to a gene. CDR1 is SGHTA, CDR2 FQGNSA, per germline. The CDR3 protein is CASNSPGLAGATDTQYF. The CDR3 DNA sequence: TGTGCCAGCAACTCCCCCGGACTAGCGGGAGCTACAGATACGCAGTATTTT.

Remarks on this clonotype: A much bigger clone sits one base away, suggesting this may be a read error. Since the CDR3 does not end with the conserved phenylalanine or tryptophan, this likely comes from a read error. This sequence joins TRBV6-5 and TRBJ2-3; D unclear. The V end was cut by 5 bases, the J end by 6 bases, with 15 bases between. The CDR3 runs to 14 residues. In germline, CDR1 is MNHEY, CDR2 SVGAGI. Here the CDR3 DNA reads TGTGCCAGCAGTCCCGACCCCATTCCGGATACGCAGTATGTT. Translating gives CASSPDPIPDTQYV.

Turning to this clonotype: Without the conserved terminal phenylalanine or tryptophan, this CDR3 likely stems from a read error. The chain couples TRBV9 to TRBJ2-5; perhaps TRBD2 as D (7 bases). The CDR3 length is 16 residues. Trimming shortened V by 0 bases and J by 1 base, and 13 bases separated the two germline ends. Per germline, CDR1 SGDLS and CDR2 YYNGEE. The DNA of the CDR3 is TGTGCCAGCAGCGTAGTCCCGGCGGGGGCCCAAGAGACCCAGTACATC. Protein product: CASSVVPAGAQETQYI.

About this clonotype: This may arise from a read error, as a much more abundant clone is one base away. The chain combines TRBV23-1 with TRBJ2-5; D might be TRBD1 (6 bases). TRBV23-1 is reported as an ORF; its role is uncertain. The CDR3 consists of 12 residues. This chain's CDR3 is CAGGQPGETLYF. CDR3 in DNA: TGCGCCGGCGGACAGCCTGGGGAGACCCTGTACTTC.

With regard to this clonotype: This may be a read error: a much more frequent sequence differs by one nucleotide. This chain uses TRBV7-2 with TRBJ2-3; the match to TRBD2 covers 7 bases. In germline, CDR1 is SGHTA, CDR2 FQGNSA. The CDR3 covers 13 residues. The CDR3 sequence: CASSPTSTYTLYF. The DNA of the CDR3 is TGTGCCAGCAGCCCGACTAGCACCTATACGCTGTATTTT.

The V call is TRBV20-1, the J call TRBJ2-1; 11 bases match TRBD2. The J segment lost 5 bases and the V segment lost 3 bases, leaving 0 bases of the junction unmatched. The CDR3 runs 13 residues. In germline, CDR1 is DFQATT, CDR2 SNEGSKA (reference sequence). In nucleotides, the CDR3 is TGCAGTGCTAGGACTAGCGGGGACAATGAGCAGTTCTTC. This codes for CSARTSGDNEQFF.